This record covers a single T cell receptor beta chain. This specimen belongs to a study of T cells in tuberculosis. Time point specified: new active TB diagnosis, blood taken before or within 7 days of starting treatment. Generated by immunoSEQ multiplex PCR, the TCRdb table keeps only in-frame clones and is missing some. The sample lists tens of thousands of clones; about 95% were seen once. Trimming took 1 base from V and 3 from J; bases not matched to a gene: 1. The CDR3 covers 15 residues. Germline lookup yields CDR1 MNHEY and CDR2 SMNVEV (reference sequence). The sample here was PBMCs, taken at tuberculosis diagnosis. This receptor was identified in an adult with tuberculosis. This chain links TRBV27 with TRBJ2-3; 10 bases are a match to TRBD1. CDR3: CASSLLGQGTDTQYF. Written as DNA, the CDR3 is TGTGCCAGCAGTTTATTGGGACAGGGGACAGATACGCAGTATTTT.